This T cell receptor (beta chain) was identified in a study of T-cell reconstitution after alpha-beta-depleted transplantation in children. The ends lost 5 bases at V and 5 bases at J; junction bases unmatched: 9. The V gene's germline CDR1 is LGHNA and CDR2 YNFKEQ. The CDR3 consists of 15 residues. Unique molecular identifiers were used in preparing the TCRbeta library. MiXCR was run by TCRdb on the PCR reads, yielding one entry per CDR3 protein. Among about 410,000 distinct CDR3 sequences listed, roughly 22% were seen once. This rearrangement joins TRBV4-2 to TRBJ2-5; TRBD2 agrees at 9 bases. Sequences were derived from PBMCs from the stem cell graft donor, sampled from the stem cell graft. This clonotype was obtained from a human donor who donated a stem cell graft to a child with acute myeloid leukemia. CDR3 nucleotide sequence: TGTGCCAGCAGCGAGTTAGCGGGAGTGATGGAGACCCAGTACTTC. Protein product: CASSELAGVMETQYF.